The rows below give T cell receptor beta chains drawn from one sample of a study of blood T cell repertoires in COVID-19. Clones were read by immunoSEQ multiplex PCR, and TCRdb kept only the in-frame ones, dropping some. The sample includes 110,000 or so clones, 85% to 90% of them seen just once. The sequenced sample was peripheral blood. Source of these receptors: a man aged 65-85 years who had recovered from COVID-19. Each CDR3 is given with its conserved first and last residue. Each record gives: clone size, D gene, J gene, V gene, CDR3 protein, CDR3 DNA. A D gene is named only where the DNA matches it firmly. Rows give clone size only sometimes, using once, few, many, or a class for an expanded clone.

>.|TRBD1|TRBJ1-2|TRBV2
CASTRGQGTGYTF
TGTGCCAGCACCAGGGGACAGGGGACTGGCTACACCTTC
>.|TRBD1|TRBJ2-3|TRBV4-1
CASSLSGQDTDTQYF
TGCGCCAGCAGCCTTTCCGGACAGGACACAGATACGCAGTATTTT
>once|TRBD1|TRBJ1-4|TRBV28
CASAIGQGREKLFF
TGTGCCAGCGCTATCGGACAGGGACGGGAAAAACTGTTTTTT
>.|TRBD2|TRBJ2-1|TRBV10-3
CAISEPILAGESNEQFF
TGTGCCATCAGTGAGCCGATACTAGCGGGAGAAAGCAATGAGCAGTTCTTC
>.|.|TRBJ2-5|TRBV5-1
CASSLWQQETQYF
TGCGCCAGCAGCTTGTGGCAGCAAGAGACCCAGTACTTC
>.|TRBD2|TRBJ2-1|TRBV18
CASSVLAGGSADEQFF
TGTGCCAGCTCAGTTCTAGCGGGAGGAAGCGCGGATGAGCAGTTCTTC
>once|TRBD2|TRBJ2-3|TRBV11-2
CASSRTAGGADTQYF
TGTGCCAGCAGCCGGACAGCGGGGGGGGCAGATACGCAGTATTTT
>.|.|TRBJ2-3|TRBV2
CASGRSTDTQYF
TGTGCCAGCGGGAGGTCCACAGATACGCAGTATTTT
>.|.|TRBJ1-3|TRBV28
CASAEGNSGNTIYF
TGTGCCAGTGCCGAGGGAAACTCTGGAAACACCATATATTTT
>.|.|TRBJ1-1|TRBV10-3
CAIKRAELTEAFF
TGTGCCATCAAGCGGGCAGAACTCACTGAAGCTTTCTTT
>few|TRBD2|TRBJ2-2|TRBV6-5
CASSYWREGPGGELFF
TGTGCCAGCAGTTACTGGCGGGAGGGCCCCGGCGGGGAGCTGTTTTTT
>few|TRBD1|TRBJ2-7|TRBV5-5
CASSSQGASEQYF
TGTGCCAGCAGCTCTCAGGGGGCTTCGGAGCAGTACTTC
>.|TRBD2|TRBJ2-5|TRBV18
CASSLAGAETQYF
TGTGCCAGCTCACTAGCGGGAGCGGAGACCCAGTACTTC
>.|TRBD2|TRBJ2-3|TRBV11-1
CASSPRLAGTDTQYF
TGTGCCAGCAGCCCGCGACTAGCGGGCACAGATACGCAGTATTTT
>few|TRBD1|TRBJ1-2|TRBV27
CASRATGGDGYTF
TGTGCCAGCAGGGCGACAGGGGGCGATGGCTACACCTTC
>.|TRBD2|TRBJ2-1|TRBV6-5
CASSWTSGGGSKQFF
TGTGCCAGCAGTTGGACTAGCGGGGGCGGTTCGAAGCAGTTCTTC
>.|TRBD1|TRBJ1-6|TRBV7-9
CASSGDRASSYNSPLHF
TGTGCCAGCAGCGGGGACAGGGCGAGCTCCTATAATTCACCCCTCCACTTT